The following is a TCR beta chain sequence with its context. The CDR3 covers 14 residues. The V end lost 1 base, the J end lost 5 bases, and 9 bases lay between the germline ends. Germline CDR1 SNHLY, CDR2 FYNNEI. This entry belongs to a study of blood T cell repertoires in COVID-19. The overall study: Researchers got acute and convalescent COVID-19 samples from the United States, Italy and Spain.

Authors' methods: Quantification of nucleated cells was approximated via reference gene primer amplification. The table came from immunoSEQ multiplex PCR; TCRdb's copy has only in-frame clones and leaves some out. V and J calls and clone size follow that table, whereas D and trimming were derived from the DNA. The sample shows approximately 260,000 clones, approximately 89% of them seen only once. This chain connects TRBV2 to TRBJ1-5; D call uncertain. Sequenced material: PBMCs or T cells enriched from blood (not recorded which). This receptor was taken from a woman in her thirties or forties with acute COVID-19. The CDR3 loop is CASSEGGIHQPQHF. The CDR3, as DNA: TGTGCCAGCAGTGAAGGAGGGATCCATCAGCCCCAGCATTTT.